The next 11 T cell receptor beta chains were all read from a single sample in a study of CD8 T cells in Susac syndrome (dated by TCRdb to the late 2010s). Library preparation was by the immunoSEQ multiplex PCR assay. RNA was extracted using the RNeasy kit, and about 0.45 to 1 microgram was reverse transcribed with random hexamers. TCRdb redid the processing of the public reads, applying fastp at Q25 and MiXCR, and retained in-frame beta chains. Each entry is one CDR3 protein sequence, shown with its most common DNA and genes. This sample gives some 210,000 distinct CDR3 sequences in total; 94% of them show up just once. The ten most abundant clones make up 0.15% of the sample. Sequencing was carried out using CD4+ T cells from PBMCs. The receptor set was obtained from a human donor with Susac syndrome.

V usage is TRBV6-5 and J usage is TRBJ2-7, with D possibly being TRBD1 (6 bases). In germline, CDR1 is MNHEY, CDR2 SVGAGI. The CDR3 is 15 amino acids. Trimming removed 0 bases from V and 4 bases from J, with 13 bases in between. CDR3 nucleotides: TGTGCCAGCAGTTACTCAATACAGGGAATTTACGAGCAGTACTTC. Translating it yields CASSYSIQGIYEQYF.

In its sample, this clonotype was seen once. The rearrangement joins TRBV30 to TRBJ2-7, with TRBD1 matching over 7 bases. CDR1 and CDR2 from the germline V gene are GTSNPN and SVGIG (reference sequence). The CDR3 sequence is 12 residues long. Losses at the gene ends were 1 base for V and 5 bases for J; bases not matched to a gene: 2. The CDR3 region is CAWSGQGDEQYF. CDR3 bases: TGTGCCTGGAGTGGTCAGGGGGACGAGCAGTACTTC.

As to this clonotype: The junction differs from germline at one of its ends, possibly a read error. The rearrangement uses TRBV7-7 and TRBJ2-3; D might be TRBD2 (6 bases). The germline gives CDR1 SSHAT, CDR2 FNYEAQ (reference sequence). The CDR3 spans 14 residues. The CDR3 loop is CASSLAGSPDTQYF. The CDR3, as DNA: TGTGCTAGCAGCTTAGCCGGGAGCCCAGATACGCAGTATTTT.

This chain links TRBV4-3 with TRBJ2-3, with no clear D. Germline lookup yields CDR1 LGHNA and CDR2 YSLEER. Trimming shortened V by 1 base and J by 5 bases, and 4 bases separated the two germline ends. The CDR3 contains 12 residues. The CDR3 bases are TGCGCCAGCAGCCAAGGGGAAGATACGCAGTATTTT. This sequence encodes CASSQGEDTQYF.

This clonotype came up once. The chain combines TRBV5-4 with TRBJ2-7, with 9 bases aligning to TRBD2. This CDR3 has 16 residues. Germline values: CDR1 SGHNT, CDR2 YYREEE (reference sequence). V lost 0 bases and J lost 6; bases outside the gene matches: 10. Here the CDR3 reads CASSLVWGGGAGEQYF. The CDR3 DNA sequence: TGTGCCAGCAGCTTGGTATGGGGCGGGGGGGCTGGCGAGCAGTACTTC.

This chain connects TRBV6-2 or TRBV6-3 to TRBJ1-6; TRBD1 aligns across 9 bases. The V segment lost 6 bases and the J segment 3 bases; nucleotides outside the gene matches: 3. This CDR3 is 15 amino acids long. Germline V gene data show CDR1 as MNHEY and CDR2 as SVGEGT. CDR3 sequence: CASRPTGGYNSPLHF. CDR3 coding DNA: TGTGCCAGCAGACCGACAGGGGGCTATAATTCACCCCTCCACTTT.

This chain connects TRBV6-6 to TRBJ1-5; maybe TRBD1 (6 bases). Germline-derived CDR1 and CDR2 are MNHNY and SVGAGI (reference sequence). This CDR3 comprises 13 residues. Trimming took 5 bases from V and 1 from J, leaving 6 bases between them. CDR3 sequence: CASSRGSNQPQHF. The CDR3 DNA reads TGTGCCAGCAGTAGGGGGAGCAATCAGCCCCAGCATTTT.

DNA for the CDR3: TGTGCCAGCAGCTTGCTAGCGGAAGAGACCCAGTACTTC. This translates into CASSLLAEETQYF. The rearrangement uses TRBV7-2 and TRBJ2-5; 7 positions match TRBD2. V dropped 3 bases and J dropped 3; count of bases not matched to a gene: 1. The CDR3 consists of 13 residues. CDR1 is SGHTA and CDR2 is FQGNSA in the germline V gene.

The chain joins TRBV25-1 to TRBJ2-3; 13 nucleotides line up with TRBD2. The germline CDR1 and CDR2 sequences are MGHDK and SYGVNS. CDR3 size: 13 residues. The V gene end was trimmed by 10 bases and the J gene end by 7 bases; junction bases not matched to a gene: 5. CDR3 region: CATQTSGGNTQYF. The CDR3 DNA reads as TGTGCCACCCAGACTAGCGGGGGGAATACGCAGTATTTT.

The chain uses TRBV30 and TRBJ1-2; no firm D call. The V gene lost 3 bases and the J gene lost 0 bases, with 2 bases spanning the gap. Germline V CDR1 and CDR2: GTSNPN, SVGIG (reference sequence). This CDR3 spans 11 amino acids. The CDR3 coding sequence is TGTGCCTGGAGGTCTAACTATGGCTACACCTTC. The encoded protein is CAWRSNYGYTF.

The gene calls are TRBV30 and TRBJ2-2; D unclear. This CDR3 region has 13 residues. Trimming removed 3 bases at V and 3 bases at J, with 8 bases between. Per the germline V gene, CDR1 is GTSNPN and CDR2 is SVGIG (reference sequence). The CDR3 region has the DNA TGTGCCTGGAGGGGGTACTACACCGGGGAGCTGTTTTTT. It codes for CAWRGYYTGELFF.